This is a list of T cell receptor beta chains from one sample in a study of T cells after yellow fever vaccination. MiXCR was run by TCRdb on the 5' RACE reads, yielding one entry per CDR3 protein. Here the sample spans approximately 450,000 distinct CDR3 sequences, around 19% being singletons. The specimen was PBMCs, collected before the yellow fever booster vaccination. Every receptor here comes from a man younger than 35 who received the YFV17D yellow fever vaccine. CDR3s include the opening cysteine and the closing phenylalanine or tryptophan. The order of the fields is clone size, J gene, V gene, D gene, CDR3 protein, CDR3 DNA. The D gene is left open where the match is weak. Clone sizes are given selectively: once, few, many, or a class where the clone is expanded.

>.|TRBJ2-3|TRBV5-1|TRBD1
CASSTGTGMDTQYF
TGCGCCAGCAGTACCGGGACAGGGATGGATACGCAGTATTTT
>.|TRBJ2-1|TRBV10-3|.
CAIRESYRLNEQFF
TGTGCCATCAGGGAATCCTACAGGTTAAATGAGCAGTTCTTC
>few|TRBJ1-6|TRBV7-8|.
CASSLGNLNSPLHF
TGTGCCAGCAGCTTAGGGAATCTGAATTCACCCCTCCACTTT
>few|TRBJ1-5|TRBV19|TRBD1
CASSAQGAQPQHF
TGTGCCAGTAGTGCACAGGGGGCCCAGCCCCAGCATTTT
>many|TRBJ1-2|TRBV4-1|.
CASSQKWGDGYTF
TGCGCCAGCAGCCAGAAATGGGGGGATGGCTACACCTTC
>few|TRBJ2-5|TRBV18|.
CASSPPSARGETQYF
TGTGCCAGCTCACCACCATCGGCCAGGGGAGAGACCCAGTACTTC
>few|TRBJ2-3|TRBV19|.
CASSIGPTDTQYF
TGTGCCAGTAGTATAGGTCCCACAGATACGCAGTATTTT
>few|TRBJ2-3|TRBV12-3/TRBV12-4|.
CASSILTGSTDTQYF
TGTGCCAGCAGTATATTGACAGGTTCAACAGATACGCAGTATTTT
>few|TRBJ2-6|TRBV19|TRBD1
CASSHKQTGAGANVLTF
TGTGCCAGTAGCCACAAACAGACAGGGGCTGGGGCCAACGTCCTGACTTTC
>.|TRBJ1-1|TRBV20-1|.
CSVGTAEAFF
TGCAGTGTCGGGACGGCTGAAGCTTTCTTT
>few|TRBJ1-2|TRBV12-3/TRBV12-4|.
CASSFDSYGYTF
TGTGCCAGCAGTTTTGACAGCTATGGCTACACCTTC
>.|TRBJ1-2|TRBV29-1|TRBD1
CSVRTSGTGNGYTF
TGCAGCGTTCGAACTTCCGGGACAGGGAATGGCTACACCTTC
>few|TRBJ2-1|TRBV6-2/TRBV6-3|.
CASSYGRASVNEQFF
TGTGCCAGCAGTTACGGCAGGGCATCTGTCAATGAGCAGTTCTTC
>.|TRBJ2-5|TRBV4-1|TRBD2
CASSQAPSGGFDETQYF
TGCGCCAGCAGCCAAGCGCCTAGCGGGGGGTTCGACGAGACCCAGTACTTC
>.|TRBJ1-5|TRBV12-3/TRBV12-4|.
CASSLFRADAQPQHF
TGTGCCAGCAGTTTGTTCAGGGCGGATGCTCAGCCCCAGCATTTT
>.|TRBJ2-7|TRBV6-5|.
CASSYSSLYEQYF
TGTGCCAGCAGTTACTCGTCCCTCTACGAGCAGTACTTC
>few|TRBJ1-2|TRBV9|.
CASSVDGGPLGYTF
TGTGCCAGCAGCGTTGACGGGGGCCCCTTAGGCTACACCTTC
>few|TRBJ1-1|TRBV3-1|.
CASSQSEVRTEAFF
TGTGCCAGCAGCCAAAGCGAGGTACGCACTGAAGCTTTCTTT
>.|TRBJ2-7|TRBV3-1|TRBD1
CASSQETGDSYEQYF
TGTGCCAGCAGCCAAGAGACAGGGGACTCCTACGAGCAGTACTTC
>.|TRBJ2-1|TRBV20-1|.
CSARSPFSAEQFF
TGCAGTGCTAGAAGCCCCTTTAGCGCCGAGCAGTTCTTC
>.|TRBJ1-6|TRBV7-2|.
CASSPWSDNSPLHF
TGTGCCAGCAGCCCTTGGTCAGATAATTCACCCCTCCACTTT
>.|TRBJ2-3|TRBV7-2|TRBD2
CASCLAGGPSTDTQYF
TGTGCCAGCTGCTTAGCGGGGGGGCCGAGCACAGATACGCAGTATTTT
>few|TRBJ1-5|TRBV7-9|.
CASSQTDGSNQPQHF
TGTGCCAGCAGCCAAACGGACGGTAGCAATCAGCCCCAGCATTTT
>few|TRBJ2-3|TRBV6-2/TRBV6-3|.
CASTYWGTDTQYF
TGTGCCAGCACCTACTGGGGCACAGATACGCAGTATTTT
>.|TRBJ2-3|TRBV7-2|.
CASQAQVAGDFSTDTQYF
TGTGCCAGCCAAGCCCAGGTTGCAGGGGACTTTAGCACAGATACGCAGTATTTT
>.|TRBJ2-1|TRBV7-7|.
CASSLGPFGEQFF
TGTGCCAGCAGCTTAGGGCCATTTGGTGAGCAGTTCTTC
>many|TRBJ2-7|TRBV7-9|TRBD2
CASSGGGAGAAYEQYF
TGTGCCAGCAGCGGAGGGGGAGCGGGGGCGGCCTACGAGCAGTACTTC
>few|TRBJ1-1|TRBV4-1|.
CASRQAGRTEAFF
TGCGCCAGCAGACAAGCAGGGAGGACTGAAGCTTTCTTT
>few|TRBJ2-3|TRBV7-2|TRBD2
CASSLRERGGRTDTQYF
TGTGCCAGCAGCTTAAGGGAGCGGGGGGGCCGTACAGATACGCAGTATTTT
>few|TRBJ1-1|TRBV24-1|TRBD1
CATSERQGTEAFF
TGTGCCACCAGTGAGCGACAGGGCACTGAAGCTTTCTTT
>.|TRBJ2-7|TRBV4-3|.
CASSQEEGYEQYF
TGCGCCAGCAGCCAAGAAGAGGGGTACGAGCAGTACTTC
>.|TRBJ1-1|TRBV6-5|.
CASSYDRGSRTEAFF
TGTGCCAGCAGTTACGATAGGGGATCCCGCACTGAAGCTTTCTTT
>few|TRBJ2-4|TRBV7-9|.
CASSAGSGGNIQYF
TGTGCCAGCAGCGCCGGGTCCGGGGGAAACATTCAGTACTTC
>few|TRBJ1-5|TRBV20-1|TRBD1
CSASDRVLRNQPQHF
TGCAGTGCTAGTGACAGGGTCCTGCGCAATCAGCCCCAGCATTTT
>few|TRBJ1-1|TRBV20-1|.
CSARLVTEAFF
TGCAGTGCTAGGCTCGTCACTGAAGCTTTCTTT
>many|TRBJ1-2|TRBV29-1|.
CSVQENYGYTF
TGCAGCGTTCAGGAAAACTATGGCTACACCTTC
>.|TRBJ1-4|TRBV6-6|TRBD1
CASSYGTGQGREKLFF
TGTGCCAGCAGTTACGGCACGGGACAGGGCAGGGAAAAACTGTTTTTT
>.|TRBJ2-5|TRBV6-2/TRBV6-3|TRBD2
CASARTSAEETQYF
TGTGCCAGCGCCAGGACTAGCGCGGAAGAGACCCAGTACTTC
>.|TRBJ1-1|TRBV20-1|.
CSASRFRDTEAFF
TGCAGCGCTAGTCGGTTTCGGGACACTGAAGCTTTCTTT
>few|TRBJ2-5|TRBV14|TRBD2
CASSPRQRGTQYF
TGTGCCAGCAGCCCCCGCCAGCGGGGGACCCAGTACTTC
>.|TRBJ2-7|TRBV7-2|TRBD2
CASSLAGGSGGYEQYF
TGTGCCAGCAGCTTAGCGGGTGGTAGCGGGGGTTACGAGCAGTACTTC
>many|TRBJ2-1|TRBV5-1|.
CASSVVGNEQFF
TGCGCCAGCAGCGTGGTCGGCAATGAGCAGTTCTTC
>few|TRBJ1-4|TRBV11-2|.
CASSLDSRLYLHEKLFF
TGTGCCAGCAGCTTAGATTCCCGACTTTACCTCCATGAAAAACTGTTTTTT
>many|TRBJ1-5|TRBV6-5|.
CASSPTYSNQPQHF
TGTGCCAGCAGTCCGACTTATAGCAATCAGCCCCAGCATTTT
>many|TRBJ1-2|TRBV20-1|.
CSAAGGVIYGYTF
TGCAGTGCAGCAGGAGGGGTGATCTATGGCTACACCTTC